This entry describes one TCR beta chain. Its target is unknown. The run depth of the assay was deep. Clones were read by immunoSEQ multiplex PCR, and TCRdb kept only the in-frame ones, dropping some. The table includes millions of clones, about 95% detected once. This specimen belongs to a study of shared clonotypes between healthy human individuals. Overall study results and limits: Relative to memory subsets, naive subsets generally showed larger estimated richness. All-four-donor shared clonotypes had higher generation probabilities than non-shared clonotypes did.

Naive CD8 cells lacked CD45RO and underwent positive selection for CCR7, leaving out terminally differentiated effector memory CD45RA+ cells. The TCR comes from a man aged 18 to 29 in good health. The sequenced material came from naive CD8+ T cells sorted from blood.

The CDR3 loop reads CASSPFGTVNTEAFF. CDR3 nucleotide sequence: TGTGCCAGCTCCCCCTTTGGGACGGTGAACACTGAAGCTTTCTTT. The V and J genes are TRBV6-1 and TRBJ1-1; D may be TRBD1 (5 bases). Trimming stripped 8 bases from V and 0 bases from J, with 16 bases between. Germline CDR1 is MNHNS and CDR2 is SASEGT. The CDR3 contains 15 residues.